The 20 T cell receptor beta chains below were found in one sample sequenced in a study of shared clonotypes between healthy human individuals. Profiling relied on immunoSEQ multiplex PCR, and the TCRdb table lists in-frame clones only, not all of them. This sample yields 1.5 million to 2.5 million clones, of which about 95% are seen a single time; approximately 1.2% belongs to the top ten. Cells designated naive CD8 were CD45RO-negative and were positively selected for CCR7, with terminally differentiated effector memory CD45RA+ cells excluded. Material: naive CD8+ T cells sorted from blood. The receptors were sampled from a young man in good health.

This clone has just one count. CDR3 sequence: CASSSPWTGSNYGYTF. In DNA form, the CDR3 reads TGTGCCAGCAGCTCACCCTGGACAGGCAGCAACTATGGCTACACCTTC. V gene TRBV5-8 combines with J gene TRBJ1-2; 7 bases align to TRBD1. In germline, CDR1 is SGHTS, CDR2 YDEGEE. V shed 3 bases, J shed 2 bases, and the junction held 10 bases outside the gene matches. This CDR3 comprises 16 residues.

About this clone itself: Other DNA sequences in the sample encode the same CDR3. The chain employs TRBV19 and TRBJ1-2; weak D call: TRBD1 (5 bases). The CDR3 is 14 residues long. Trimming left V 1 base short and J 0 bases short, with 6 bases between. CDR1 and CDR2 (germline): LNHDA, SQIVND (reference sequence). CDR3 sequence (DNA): TGTGCCAGTAGTATAGGGGGCACTAACTATGGCTACACCTTC. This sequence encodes CASSIGGTNYGYTF.

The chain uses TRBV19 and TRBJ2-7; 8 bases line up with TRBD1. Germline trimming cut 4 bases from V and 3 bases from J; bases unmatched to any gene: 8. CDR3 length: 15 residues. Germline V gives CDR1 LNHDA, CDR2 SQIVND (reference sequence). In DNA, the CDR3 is TGTGCCAGTAGTACCGACAGGGGTCCTCTCTACGAGCAGTACTTC. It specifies CASSTDRGPLYEQYF.

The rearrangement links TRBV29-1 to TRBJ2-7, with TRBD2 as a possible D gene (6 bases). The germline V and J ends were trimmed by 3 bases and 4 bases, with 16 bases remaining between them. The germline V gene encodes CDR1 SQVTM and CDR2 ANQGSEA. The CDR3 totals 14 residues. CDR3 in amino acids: CSVEWGEKPYEQYF. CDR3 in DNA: TGCAGCGTTGAGTGGGGGGAGAAACCATACGAGCAGTACTTC.

The chain's CDR3 is CASTSPELSYEQYF. The CDR3 bases are TGTGCCAGCACAAGTCCCGAGCTCTCCTACGAGCAGTACTTC. V and J are TRBV7-9 and TRBJ2-7; D unresolved. Trimming removed 7 bases at V and 0 bases at J, with 13 bases between. Germline V gene lookup returns CDR1 SEHNR and CDR2 FQNEAQ (reference sequence). There are 14 residues in the CDR3. Together with reference TRBV7-9 and TRBJ2-7, the CDR3 gives the full variable domain: DTGVSQNPRHKITKRGQNVTFRCDPISEHNRLYWYRQTLGQGPEFLTYFQNEAQLEKSRLLSDRFSAERPKGSFSTLEIQRTEQGDSAMYLCASTSPELSYEQYFGPGTRLTVT.

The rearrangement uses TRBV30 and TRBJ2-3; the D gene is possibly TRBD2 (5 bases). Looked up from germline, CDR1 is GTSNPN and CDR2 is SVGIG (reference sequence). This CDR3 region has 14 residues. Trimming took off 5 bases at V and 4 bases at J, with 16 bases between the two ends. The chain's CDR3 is CAWEGSFTADTQYF. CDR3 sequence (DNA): TGTGCCTGGGAGGGTAGTTTTACGGCAGATACGCAGTATTTT.

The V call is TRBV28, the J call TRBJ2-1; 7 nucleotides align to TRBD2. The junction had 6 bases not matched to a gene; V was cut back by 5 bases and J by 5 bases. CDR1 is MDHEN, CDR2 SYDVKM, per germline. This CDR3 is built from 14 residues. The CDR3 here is CASSPATSDNEQFF. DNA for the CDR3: TGTGCCAGCAGTCCCGCCACTAGCGACAATGAGCAGTTCTTC.

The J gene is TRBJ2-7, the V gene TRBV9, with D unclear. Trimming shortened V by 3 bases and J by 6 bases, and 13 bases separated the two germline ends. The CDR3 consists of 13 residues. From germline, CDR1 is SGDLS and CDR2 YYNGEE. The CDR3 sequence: CASSGSSGGEQYF. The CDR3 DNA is TGTGCCAGCAGCGGTAGTTCAGGTGGCGAGCAGTACTTC.

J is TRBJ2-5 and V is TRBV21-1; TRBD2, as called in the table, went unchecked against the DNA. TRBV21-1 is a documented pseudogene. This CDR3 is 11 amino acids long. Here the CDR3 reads CASQEEETQYF. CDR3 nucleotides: TGTGCCAGCCAGGAGGAAGAGACCCAGTACTTC.

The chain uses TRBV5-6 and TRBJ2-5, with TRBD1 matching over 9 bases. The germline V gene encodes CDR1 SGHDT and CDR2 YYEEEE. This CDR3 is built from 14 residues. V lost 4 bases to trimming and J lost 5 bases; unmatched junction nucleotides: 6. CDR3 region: CASSTGTGKETQYF. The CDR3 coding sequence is TGTGCCAGCAGCACTGGGACAGGGAAGGAGACCCAGTACTTC.

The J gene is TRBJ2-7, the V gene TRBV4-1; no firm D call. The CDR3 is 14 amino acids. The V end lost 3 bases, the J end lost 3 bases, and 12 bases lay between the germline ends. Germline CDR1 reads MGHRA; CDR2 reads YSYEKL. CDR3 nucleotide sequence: TGCGCCAGCAGCCAGCAAGGGAATTTCTACGAGCAGTACTTC. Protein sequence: CASSQQGNFYEQYF.

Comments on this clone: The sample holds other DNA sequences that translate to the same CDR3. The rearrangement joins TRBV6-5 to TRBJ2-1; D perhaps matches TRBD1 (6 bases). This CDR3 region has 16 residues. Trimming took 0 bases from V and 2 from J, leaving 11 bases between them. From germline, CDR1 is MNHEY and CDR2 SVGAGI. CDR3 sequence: CASSYSTGETYNEQFF. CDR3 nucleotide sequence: TGTGCCAGCAGTTACTCGACAGGTGAGACCTACAATGAGCAGTTCTTC.

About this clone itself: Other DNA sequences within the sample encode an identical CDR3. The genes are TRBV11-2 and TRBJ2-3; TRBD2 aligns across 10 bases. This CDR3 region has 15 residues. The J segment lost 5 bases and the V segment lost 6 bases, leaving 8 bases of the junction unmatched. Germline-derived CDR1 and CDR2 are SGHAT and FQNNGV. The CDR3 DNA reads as TGTGCCAGCAGTTTGACTAGCGGGTCGGGAGATACGCAGTATTTT. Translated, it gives CASSLTSGSGDTQYF.

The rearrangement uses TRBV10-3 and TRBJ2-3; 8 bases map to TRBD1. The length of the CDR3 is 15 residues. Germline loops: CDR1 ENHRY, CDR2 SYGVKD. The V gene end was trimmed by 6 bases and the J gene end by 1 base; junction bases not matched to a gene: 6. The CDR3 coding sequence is TGTGCCATCAGGGGTACAGGGGGAGGCACAGATACGCAGTATTTT. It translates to CAIRGTGGGTDTQYF.

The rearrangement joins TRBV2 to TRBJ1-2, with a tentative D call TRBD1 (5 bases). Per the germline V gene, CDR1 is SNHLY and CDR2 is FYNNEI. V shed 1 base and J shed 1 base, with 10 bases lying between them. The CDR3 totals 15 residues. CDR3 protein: CASSEVEGLNYGYTF. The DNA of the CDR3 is TGTGCCAGCAGTGAAGTGGAGGGGCTTAACTATGGCTACACCTTC.

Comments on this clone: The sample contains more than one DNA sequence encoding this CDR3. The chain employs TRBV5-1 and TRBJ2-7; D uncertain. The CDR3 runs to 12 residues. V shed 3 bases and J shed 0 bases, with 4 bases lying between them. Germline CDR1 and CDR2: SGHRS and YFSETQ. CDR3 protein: CASSSSSYEQYF. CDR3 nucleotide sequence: TGCGCCAGCAGCTCCAGCTCCTACGAGCAGTACTTC.

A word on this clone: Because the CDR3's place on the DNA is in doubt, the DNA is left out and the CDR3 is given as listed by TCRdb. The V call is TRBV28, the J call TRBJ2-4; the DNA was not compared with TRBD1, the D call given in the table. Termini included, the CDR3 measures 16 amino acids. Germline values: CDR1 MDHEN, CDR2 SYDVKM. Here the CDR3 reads CASSTSTELAKNIQYF.

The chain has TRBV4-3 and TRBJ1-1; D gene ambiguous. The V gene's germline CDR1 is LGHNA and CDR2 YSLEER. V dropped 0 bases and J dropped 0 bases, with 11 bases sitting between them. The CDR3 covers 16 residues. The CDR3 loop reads CASSQDLRTMNTEAFF. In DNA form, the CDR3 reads TGCGCCAGCAGCCAAGATCTGAGAACAATGAACACTGAAGCTTTCTTT.

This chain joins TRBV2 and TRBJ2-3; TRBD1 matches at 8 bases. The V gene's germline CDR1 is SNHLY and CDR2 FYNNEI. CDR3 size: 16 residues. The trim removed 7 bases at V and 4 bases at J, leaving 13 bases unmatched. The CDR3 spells CASKTPGAGGPDTQYF. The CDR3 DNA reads TGTGCCAGCAAGACCCCGGGGGCAGGGGGCCCAGATACGCAGTATTTT.

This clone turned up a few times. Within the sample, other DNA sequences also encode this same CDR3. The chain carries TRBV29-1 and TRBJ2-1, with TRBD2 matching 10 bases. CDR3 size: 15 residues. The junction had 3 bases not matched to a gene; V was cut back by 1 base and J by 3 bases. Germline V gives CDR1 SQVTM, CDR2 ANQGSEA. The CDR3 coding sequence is TGCAGCGTTGAAGGGACTAGCGGAAGCTACAATGAGCAGTTCTTC. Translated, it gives CSVEGTSGSYNEQFF.